The next 19 T cell receptor beta chains were all read from a single sample in a study of glioma-infiltrating T cells. Using RNA template, CDR3s of TCR alpha and beta were amplified with iRepertoire arm-PCR. TCRdb fed the multiplex PCR reads into MiXCR, producing one record per CDR3 protein. The table lists around 390,000 distinct CDR3 sequences, 41% of them singletons. Sequencing was performed on glioma tissue, nonneoplastic brain tissue, or PBMCs (not recorded which). The receptors come from a human donor with low-grade glioma or glioblastoma, undergoing nonglioma brain surgery, or in good health (not recorded which).

V is TRBV6-6 and J is TRBJ1-1; D gene uncertain. The CDR3 consists of 13 residues. V gave up 2 bases and J gave up 4 bases, with 8 bases separating them. Germline V gene lookup returns CDR1 MNHNY and CDR2 SVGAGI (reference sequence). CDR3 bases: TGTGCCAGCAGTTACAATCCACCCACTGAAGCTTTCTTT. This sequence encodes CASSYNPPTEAFF.

This clonotype was recorded many times. V gene TRBV15 combines with J gene TRBJ1-1; weak D call: TRBD1 (5 bases). The CDR3 totals 16 residues. V lost 1 base to trimming and J lost 1 base, with 13 bases between them. The V gene's germline CDR1 is LNHNV and CDR2 YYDKDF (reference sequence). Here the CDR3 reads CATSRGRDGPNTEAFF. The CDR3 bases are TGTGCCACCAGCAGAGGCCGGGACGGACCGAACACTGAAGCTTTCTTT.

The chain has TRBV28 and TRBJ2-7; D not resolved. V was trimmed by 10 bases and J by 3 bases, leaving 7 bases between them. Germline assignment: CDR1 MDHEN and CDR2 SYDVKM. The CDR3 length is 10 residues. CDR3 nucleotide sequence: TGTGCCACGGCGAGCTACGAGCAGTACTTC. Amino acids: CATASYEQYF. Full variable domain (outside the CDR3, taken from reference TRBV28 and TRBJ2-7): DVKVTQSSRYLVKRTGEKVFLECVQDMDHENMFWYRQDPGLGLRLIYFSYDVKMKEKGDIPEGYSVSREKKERFSLILESASTNQTSMYLCATASYEQYFGPGTRLTVT.

Turning to this clonotype: Since no conserved phenylalanine or tryptophan closes the CDR3, a read error is the likely cause. The chain joins TRBV20-1 to TRBJ2-7, with 13 bases lining up with TRBD2. Germline V gives CDR1 DFQATT, CDR2 SNEGSKA (reference sequence). V was clipped by 6 bases and J by 2 bases; unmatched bases: 4. This CDR3 is 14 amino acids long. In DNA, the CDR3 is TGCAGTGCCCCGGGACTAGCGGGGACCTACGAGCAGTACTAC. This gives the protein CSAPGLAGTYEQYY.

On this clonotype: A read error is likely, as this CDR3 ends without the conserved phenylalanine or tryptophan. This chain links TRBV28 with TRBJ2-5; D is possibly TRBD1 (5 bases). The ends were cut back, 6 bases at V and 2 bases at J, with 16 bases in the middle. In germline, CDR1 is MDHEN, CDR2 SYDVKM. CDR3 length equals 15 residues. The DNA of the CDR3 is TGTGCCAGCAGGCAGGGAAAATTTGGGCAAGAGACCCAGTACCTC. Protein: CASRQGKFGQETQYL.

DNA for the CDR3: TGTGCCAGCAGCCAAGATCTAGCCACCTACGAGCAGTACTTC. Translated: CASSQDLATYEQYF. The genes are TRBV4-2 and TRBJ2-7; tentatively, D is TRBD2 (5 bases). Trimming removed 0 bases from V and 2 bases from J, with 8 bases in between. The CDR3 length is 14 residues. The germline gives CDR1 LGHNA, CDR2 YNFKEQ.

This sequence joins TRBV7-9 and TRBJ2-1; a possible D gene is TRBD2 (6 bases). The V gene lost 1 base and the J gene lost 3 bases, with 16 bases spanning the gap. The V gene's germline CDR1 is SEHNR and CDR2 FQNEAQ (reference sequence). This CDR3 contains 17 residues. This chain's CDR3 is CASSLGISGTLYNEQFF. CDR3 in DNA: TGTGCCAGCAGCTTAGGTATCTCCGGGACTCTCTACAATGAGCAGTTCTTC.

On this clonotype itself: This may come from a read error, since a much larger clone is one base off. The V and J genes are TRBV28 and TRBJ1-5, with D unclear. Germline CDR1 MDHEN, CDR2 SYDVKM. Trimming cost V 1 base and J 9 bases, with 22 bases left between them. CDR3 length: 17 residues. CDR3 amino acids: CASSLSRLGSDPSPQHF. The CDR3 DNA reads as TGTGCCAGCAGTTTATCCCGCCTGGGGAGTGACCCATCGCCCCAGCATTTT.

This clonotype was found a few times. The chain is built from TRBV3-1 and TRBJ2-5; D might be TRBD1 (6 bases). Trimming removed 4 bases from V and 1 base from J, with 10 bases in between. This CDR3 region has 14 residues. The germline gives CDR1 LGHDT, CDR2 YNNKEL (reference sequence). CDR3 loop: CASSLRGSQETQYF. The CDR3 DNA is TGTGCCAGCAGCCTAAGGGGGAGCCAAGAGACCCAGTACTTC.

Notes on this clonotype: Just one base apart from a much larger clone, this may be a read error. This chain uses TRBV6-1 with TRBJ2-3; 8 bases are shared with TRBD2. Germline CDR1 is MNHNS and CDR2 is SASEGT. This CDR3 comprises 17 residues. Trimming took 0 bases from V and 6 from J; bases not matched to a gene: 11. CDR3 nucleotide sequence: TGTGCCAGCAGTGAAGCGAGGGGACTAGTGGGAGCTGATACGCAGTATTTT. This encodes CASSEARGLVGADTQYF.

This clonotype was recorded many times. V and J are TRBV4-3 and TRBJ2-7; D call uncertain. This CDR3 comprises 14 residues. Trimming left V 3 bases short and J 0 bases short, with 9 bases between. The V gene's germline CDR1 is LGHNA and CDR2 YSLEER. The CDR3 sequence is CASSQVGSSYEQYF. As DNA, the CDR3 is TGCGCCAGCAGCCAGGTGGGAAGCTCCTACGAGCAGTACTTC.

This clonotype showed up just a few times. V usage is TRBV20-1 and J usage is TRBJ1-3; possibly TRBD1 for D (6 bases). This CDR3 comprises 15 residues. Trimming shortened V by 4 bases and J by 7 bases, and 20 bases separated the two germline ends. CDR1 and CDR2 (germline): DFQATT, SNEGSKA (reference sequence). CDR3 nucleotide sequence: TGCAGTGCTAAGGAGTCACGGCAGGGGTTGAACACCATATATTTT. It specifies CSAKESRQGLNTIYF.

This clonotype has just a few counts. The chain is built from TRBV4-2 and TRBJ2-3; a weak D match, TRBD1 (6 bases). Germline loops: CDR1 LGHNA, CDR2 YNFKEQ. There are 16 residues in the CDR3. V lost 0 bases and J 4 bases, leaving 14 bases between the germline ends. Here the CDR3 reads CASSQDFEGDPDTQYF. The CDR3 DNA is TGTGCCAGCAGCCAAGATTTCGAGGGGGACCCAGATACGCAGTATTTT.

The chain has TRBV6-2 or TRBV6-3 and TRBJ2-2; 7 nucleotides align to TRBD2. Per the germline V gene, CDR1 is MNHEY and CDR2 is SVGEGT. The trim removed 6 bases at V and 0 bases at J, leaving 7 bases unmatched. The CDR3 covers 16 residues. The chain's CDR3 is CASRRGSNANTGELFF. CDR3 DNA sequence: TGTGCCAGCAGGCGCGGGAGCAACGCGAACACCGGGGAGCTGTTTTTT.

The chain recombines TRBV9 with TRBJ2-7; D may be TRBD1 (6 bases). The V gene lost 0 bases and the J gene lost 2 bases, with 12 bases spanning the gap. CDR1 and CDR2 (germline): SGDLS, YYNGEE. The CDR3 contains 15 residues. CDR3 bases: TGTGCCAGCAGCGTAGCAGCAGGGACAACCTACGAGCAGTACTTC. Its protein product is CASSVAAGTTYEQYF.

This clonotype has a handful of counts. The chain combines TRBV15 with TRBJ1-5; 7 positions agree with TRBD1. V gave up 0 bases and J gave up 2 bases; unmatched junction bases: 7. Germline V gene sequence: CDR1 LNHNV, CDR2 YYDKDF (reference sequence). The CDR3 extends over 17 amino acids. CDR3 loop: CATSREKGAFGNQPQHF. CDR3 DNA sequence: TGTGCCACCAGCAGAGAAAAGGGGGCGTTTGGCAATCAGCCCCAGCATTTT.

The CDR3 nucleotides are TGCGCCAGCAGCCAAGATCACACGTGGAGTGGAGCCCAGCATTTT. As protein: CASSQDHTWSGAQHF. The chain carries TRBV4-3 and TRBJ1-5; D gene uncertain. Trimming cost V 0 bases and J 11 bases, with 17 bases left between them. CDR3 size: 15 residues. Germline V lookup: CDR1 LGHNA, CDR2 YSLEER.

The table lists this clonotype with a few counts. The gene calls are TRBV6-1 and TRBJ2-1; 7 nucleotides align to TRBD2. Germline V gives CDR1 MNHNS, CDR2 SASEGT. The CDR3 extends over 15 amino acids. V trimming: 3 bases; J trimming: 4 bases; junction bases outside the gene matches: 6. As DNA, the CDR3 is TGTGCCAGCAGTGAGCGGGAGACCGGGTACAATGAGCAGTTCTTC. Protein product: CASSERETGYNEQFF.

The sample holds one count of this clonotype. A read error may explain this, as a much larger clone is one base away. The V call is TRBV6-4, the J call TRBJ1-6, with 12 nucleotides matching TRBD1. The CDR3 is 14 amino acids. Germline-derived CDR1 and CDR2 are MRHNA and SNTAGT. This CDR3 is CTSSEGQGASPLHF. DNA of the CDR3: TGTACCAGCAGTGAGGGACAGGGGGCTTCACCCCTCCACTTT.